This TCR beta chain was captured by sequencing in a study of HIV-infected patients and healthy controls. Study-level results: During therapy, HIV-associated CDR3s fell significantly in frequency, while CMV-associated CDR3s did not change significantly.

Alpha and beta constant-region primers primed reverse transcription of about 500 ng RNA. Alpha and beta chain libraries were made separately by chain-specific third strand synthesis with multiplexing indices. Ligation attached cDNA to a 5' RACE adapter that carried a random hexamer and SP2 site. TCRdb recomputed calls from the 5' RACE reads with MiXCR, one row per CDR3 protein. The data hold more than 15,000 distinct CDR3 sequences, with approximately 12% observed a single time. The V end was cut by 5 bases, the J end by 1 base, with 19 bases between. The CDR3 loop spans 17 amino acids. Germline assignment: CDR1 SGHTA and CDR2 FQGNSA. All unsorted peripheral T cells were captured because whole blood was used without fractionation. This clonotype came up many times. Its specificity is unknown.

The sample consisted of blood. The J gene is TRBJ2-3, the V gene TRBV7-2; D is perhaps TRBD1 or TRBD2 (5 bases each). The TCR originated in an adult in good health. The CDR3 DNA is TGTGCCAGCAGCCCACCGTTGGGGCGGGCGCGCACAGATACGCAGTATTTT. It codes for CASSPPLGRARTDTQYF.